This T cell receptor (beta chain) was identified in a study of T cell changes during pregnancy in multiple sclerosis (dated 2019 in TCRdb). Notes on the research overall: The study looked at changes in the T cell repertoire across pregnancy in women with multiple sclerosis.

The library was obtained by the immunoSEQ multiplex PCR assay. TCRdb holds this immuneACCESS table with in-frame rearrangements only. Some clones are missing; in checked studies, unresolved V genes explain under half, and the rest has no known cause. This sample comprises about 8,000 clones, about 87% of them detected only once. Jointly, the top ten make up around 5.3% of the sample. This clone has only one observation. Its antigen remains unidentified. No much larger clone exists at a distance of one base, and base qualities are not known. Clipping removes 0 bases from V and 4 bases from J, with 4 as the unmatched junction base count. There are 15 amino acids in the CDR3, from cysteine to phenylalanine inclusive. The read is trimmed to its CDR3 DNA, 45 bases read in frame from base 1. CDR1 is given as MRHNA and CDR2 as SNTAGT, both from the germline V gene.

The receptor was isolated from a female donor in good health, enrolled as a control in a pregnancy study. Sequencing used CD8+ T cells from peripheral blood mononuclear cells, obtained in the first trimester of pregnancy. The rearranged segments are TRBV6-4 and TRBJ2-3, and TRBD1 matches 7 of the central bases. The DNA reads as follows: TGTGCCAGCAGTGACTCGGAAGGGGGCGCAGATACGCAGTATTTT. The translation is CASSDSEGGADTQYF.